The clone carrying this TCR beta chain was counted many times. V was clipped by 5 bases and J by 2 bases, with 10 bases between them. The CDR3 runs to 13 residues. Germline assignment: CDR1 LNHNV and CDR2 YYDKDF (reference sequence). The data originate from a study of Graves' ophthalmopathy and Graves' hyperthyroidism. TCR beta CDR3 amplification used RNA transcripts. First-round RT-PCR with HTBI primers preceded a second-round multiplex PCR. Using its own MiXCR run on the multiplex PCR reads, TCRdb lists one record per CDR3 protein. The sample consists of approximately 210,000 distinct CDR3 sequences, under 30% of them appearing once. Every ophthalmopathy donor presented moderate-to-severe activity, CAS ≥3, NOSPECS ≥4 and duration under 3 months. It was on clinical symptoms, serum thyroxine, TRAb, thyroid ultrasound and orbital computed tomography that diagnosis relied.

Sequenced material: peripheral blood. J is TRBJ2-7 and V is TRBV15, with D hard to call. This receptor was obtained from a man aged 45-65 years with Graves' ophthalmopathy. The CDR3 region is CATSRRSAYEQYF. The CDR3, as DNA: TGTGCCACCAGCCGCCGCTCAGCCTACGAGCAGTACTTC.